This TCR beta chain is drawn from a study of beta chain features in type 1 diabetes. Overall study context: Patients were similar to healthy donors in age and gender (as well as in cell yields).

The CDR3 is 15 amino acids. The V gene's germline CDR1 is SEHNR and CDR2 FQNEAQ (reference sequence). Trimming left V 0 bases short and J 2 bases short, with 10 bases between. The sample holds a few counts of this clone. The target antigen is unknown. Study-wide findings and caveats: Shortening that was moderate but significant affected the TCRB CDR3s of Type 1 diabetes patients in all four CD4+ subsets.

Every bit of the isolated RNA underwent reverse transcription, so sequencing read expressed TCRB transcripts. TCRdb's table, derived via immunoSEQ multiplex PCR, lists solely in-frame clones and lacks some. The sample consists of about 650,000 clones, around 12% of them appearing once. This clonotype was obtained from a man aged 25 to 40 with type 1 diabetes. The J gene is TRBJ1-1, the V gene TRBV7-9; weak D call: TRBD1 (6 bases). Sequenced sample: naive CD4+ T cells from blood. The CDR3: CASSLAGGRNTEAFF. The CDR3 bases are TGTGCCAGCAGCTTAGCAGGGGGGAGAAACACTGAAGCTTTCTTT.